Included here is one T cell receptor (beta chain) sequence, with context. The repertoire was sequenced with immunoSEQ multiplex PCR; TCRdb's copy has only in-frame clones and lacks some. Counted here are about 17,000 clones, 84% occurring once; the ten biggest clones make up over 8%. The data originate from a study of T cell changes during pregnancy in multiple sclerosis. Germline V CDR1 and CDR2: SGDLS, YYNGEE. The CDR3 is 14 amino acids. The trim removed 4 bases at V and 8 bases at J, leaving 10 bases unmatched. The TCR originated in a female donor in good health, enrolled as a control in a pregnancy study. The input for sequencing was CD8+ T cells from peripheral blood mononuclear cells, taken in the second trimester of pregnancy. The chain has TRBV9 and TRBJ2-3; 7 bases align to TRBD2. The CDR3 nucleotides are TGTGCCAGCAGCACCTCGGGGGGAAGGGGTACGCAGTATTTT. It codes for CASSTSGGRGTQYF. The whole variable domain, filled in from reference TRBV9 and TRBJ2-3, reads DSGVTQTPKHLITATGQRVTLRCSPRSGDLSVYWYQQSLDQGLQFLIQYYNGEERAKGNILERFSAQQFPDLHSELNLSSLELGDSALYFCASSTSGGRGTQYFGPGTRLTVL.